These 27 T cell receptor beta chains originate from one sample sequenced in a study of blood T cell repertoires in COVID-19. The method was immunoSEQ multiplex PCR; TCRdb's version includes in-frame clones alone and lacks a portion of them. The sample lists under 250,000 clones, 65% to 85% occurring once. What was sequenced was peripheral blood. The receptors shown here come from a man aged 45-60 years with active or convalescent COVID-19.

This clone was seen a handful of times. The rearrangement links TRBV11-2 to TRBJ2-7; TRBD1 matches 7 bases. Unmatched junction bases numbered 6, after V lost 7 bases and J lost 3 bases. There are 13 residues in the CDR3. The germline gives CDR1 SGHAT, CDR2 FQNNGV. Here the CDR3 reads CASNPGQHYEQYF. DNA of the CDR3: TGTGCCAGCAACCCGGGACAGCACTACGAGCAGTACTTC.

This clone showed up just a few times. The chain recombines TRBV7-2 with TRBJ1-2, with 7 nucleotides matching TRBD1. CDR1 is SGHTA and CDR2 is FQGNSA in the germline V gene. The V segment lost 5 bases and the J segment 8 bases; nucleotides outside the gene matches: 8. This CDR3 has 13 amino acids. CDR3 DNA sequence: TGTGCCAGCAGCCCAGGGACAGCGGAGGGCTACACCTTC. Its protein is CASSPGTAEGYTF.

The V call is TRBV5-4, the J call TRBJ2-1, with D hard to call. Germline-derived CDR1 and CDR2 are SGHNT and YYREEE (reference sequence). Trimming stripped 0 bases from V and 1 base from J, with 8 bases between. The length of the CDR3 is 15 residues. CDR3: CASSLEARSYNEQFF. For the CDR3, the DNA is TGTGCCAGCAGCTTGGAAGCGCGGTCCTACAATGAGCAGTTCTTC.

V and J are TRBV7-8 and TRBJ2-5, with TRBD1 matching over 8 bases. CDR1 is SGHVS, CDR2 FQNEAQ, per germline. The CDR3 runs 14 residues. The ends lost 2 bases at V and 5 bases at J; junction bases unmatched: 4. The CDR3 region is CASSLPTGEETQYF. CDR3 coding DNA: TGTGCCAGCAGCTTACCGACAGGGGAGGAGACCCAGTACTTC.

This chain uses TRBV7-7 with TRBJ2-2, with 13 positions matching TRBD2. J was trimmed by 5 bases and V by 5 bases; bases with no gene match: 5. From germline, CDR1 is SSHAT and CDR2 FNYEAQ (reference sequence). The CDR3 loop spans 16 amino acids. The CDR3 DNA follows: TGTGCCAGCAGCCCCCGGACTAGCGGGGGAACCGGGGAGCTGTTTTTT. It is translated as CASSPRTSGGTGELFF.

CDR3: CASSPSGSENTEAFF. Written as DNA, the CDR3 is TGTGCCAGCTCACCCTCGGGGTCCGAGAACACTGAAGCTTTCTTT. The chain joins TRBV18 to TRBJ1-1; D not resolved. Trimming removed 3 bases at V and 1 base at J, with 12 bases between. Germline V gene lookup returns CDR1 KGHSH and CDR2 LQKENI. The CDR3 is 15 residues long. The whole variable domain, remainder taken from reference TRBV18 and TRBJ1-1, is NAGVMQNPRHLVRRRGQEARLRCSPMKGHSHVYWYRQLPEEGLKFMVYLQKENIIDESGMPKERFSAEFPKEGPSILRIQQVVRGDSAAYFCASSPSGSENTEAFFGQGTRLTVV.

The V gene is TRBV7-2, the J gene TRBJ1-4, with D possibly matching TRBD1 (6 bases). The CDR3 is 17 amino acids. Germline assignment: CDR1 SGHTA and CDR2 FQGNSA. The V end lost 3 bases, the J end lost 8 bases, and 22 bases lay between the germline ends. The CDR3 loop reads CASSLVAGVQGGEKLFF. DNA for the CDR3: TGTGCCAGCAGCTTGGTCGCTGGAGTACAGGGTGGGGAAAAACTGTTTTTT.

The CDR3 DNA reads TGCGCCAGCAGCTCTGCTGACAGATTCAATTCACCCCTCCACTTT. Protein sequence: CASSSADRFNSPLHF. The gene calls are TRBV5-1 and TRBJ1-6; TRBD1 might be the D (5 bases). Germline values: CDR1 SGHRS, CDR2 YFSETQ. The CDR3 has 15 residues. The germline V and J ends were trimmed by 3 bases and 7 bases, with 14 bases remaining between them.

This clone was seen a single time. For the CDR3, the DNA is TGTGCCAGTAGTCGTCTCGGCGGGGGAGGAGATACGCAGTATTTT. It encodes CASSRLGGGGDTQYF. The chain carries TRBV19 and TRBJ2-3; 7 nucleotides align to TRBD2. V dropped 5 bases and J dropped 5; count of bases not matched to a gene: 10. The CDR3 is 15 amino acids. Germline-derived CDR1 and CDR2 are LNHDA and SQIVND (reference sequence).

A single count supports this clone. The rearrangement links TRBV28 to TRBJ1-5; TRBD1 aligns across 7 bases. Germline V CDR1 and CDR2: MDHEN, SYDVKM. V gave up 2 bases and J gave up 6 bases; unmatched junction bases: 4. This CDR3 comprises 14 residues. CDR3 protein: CASSLQGGGQPQHF. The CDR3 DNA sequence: TGTGCCAGCAGTTTACAGGGGGGCGGTCAGCCCCAGCATTTT.

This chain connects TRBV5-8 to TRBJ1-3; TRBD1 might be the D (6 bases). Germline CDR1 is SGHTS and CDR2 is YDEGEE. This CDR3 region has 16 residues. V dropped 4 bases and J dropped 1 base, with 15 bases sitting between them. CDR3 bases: TGTGCCAGCAGCCTCCAAGGCCAGGGGTCTGGAAACACCATATATTTT. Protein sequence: CASSLQGQGSGNTIYF.

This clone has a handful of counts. The CDR3 sequence: CARSWNCDRANFTNTEAFF. CDR3 in DNA: TGTGCCAGAAGCTGGAACTGTGACAGGGCAAACTTTACGAACACTGAAGCTTTCTTT. V and J are TRBV5-3 and TRBJ1-1, with 7 positions matching TRBD1. TRBV5-3 is given ORF status, its function remaining uncertain. There are 19 residues in the CDR3. The V and J ends lost 3 bases and 1 base, in that order; junction bases with no gene match: 18.

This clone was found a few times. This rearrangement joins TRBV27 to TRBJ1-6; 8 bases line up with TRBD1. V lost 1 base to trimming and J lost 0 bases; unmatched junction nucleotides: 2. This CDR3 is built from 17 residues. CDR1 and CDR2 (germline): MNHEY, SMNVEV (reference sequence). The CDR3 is CASSLFQGASYNSPLHF. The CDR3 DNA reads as TGTGCCAGCAGTTTATTTCAGGGGGCCTCCTATAATTCACCCCTCCACTTT.

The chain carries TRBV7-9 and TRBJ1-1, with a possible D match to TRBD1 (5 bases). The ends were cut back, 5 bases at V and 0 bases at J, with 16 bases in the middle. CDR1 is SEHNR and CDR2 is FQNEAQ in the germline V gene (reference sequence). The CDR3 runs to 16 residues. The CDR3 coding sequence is TGTGCCAGCAGCCCCCCCATCAGGGAGGTGAACACTGAAGCTTTCTTT. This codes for CASSPPIREVNTEAFF.

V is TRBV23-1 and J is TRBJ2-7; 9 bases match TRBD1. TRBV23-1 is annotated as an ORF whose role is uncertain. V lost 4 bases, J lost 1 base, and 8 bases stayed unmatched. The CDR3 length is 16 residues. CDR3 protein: CASSLLGGTGSYEQYF. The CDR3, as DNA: TGCGCCAGCAGTCTTCTCGGCGGGACAGGGTCCTACGAGCAGTACTTC.

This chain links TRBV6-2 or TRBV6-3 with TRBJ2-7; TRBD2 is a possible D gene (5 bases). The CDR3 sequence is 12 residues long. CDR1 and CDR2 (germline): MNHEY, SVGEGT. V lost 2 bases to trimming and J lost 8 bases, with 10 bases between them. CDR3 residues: CASSYRLQKQYF. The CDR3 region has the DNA TGTGCCAGCAGTTACCGACTACAGAAGCAGTACTTC.

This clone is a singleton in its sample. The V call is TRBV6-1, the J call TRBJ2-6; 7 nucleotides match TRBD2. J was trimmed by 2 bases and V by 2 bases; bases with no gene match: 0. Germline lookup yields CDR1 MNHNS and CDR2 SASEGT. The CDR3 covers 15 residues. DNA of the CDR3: TGTGCCAGCAGTGAACGGGGGGCTGGGGCCAACGTCCTGACTTTC. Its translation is CASSERGAGANVLTF.

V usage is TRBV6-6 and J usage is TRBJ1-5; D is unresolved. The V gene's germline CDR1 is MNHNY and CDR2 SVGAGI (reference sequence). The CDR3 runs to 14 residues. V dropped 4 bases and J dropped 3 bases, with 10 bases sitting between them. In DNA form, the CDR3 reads TGTGCCAGCAGTTGGCCGGGTGACAATCAGCCCCAGCATTTT. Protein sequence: CASSWPGDNQPQHF.

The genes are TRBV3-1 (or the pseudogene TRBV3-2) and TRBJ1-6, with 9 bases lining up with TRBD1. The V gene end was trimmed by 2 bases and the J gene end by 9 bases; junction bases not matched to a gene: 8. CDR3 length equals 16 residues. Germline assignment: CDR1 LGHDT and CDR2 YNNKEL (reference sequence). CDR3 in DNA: TGTGCCAGCAGCCAAAGGGGCGGGACAGGGTTTTCACCCCTCCACTTT. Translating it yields CASSQRGGTGFSPLHF.

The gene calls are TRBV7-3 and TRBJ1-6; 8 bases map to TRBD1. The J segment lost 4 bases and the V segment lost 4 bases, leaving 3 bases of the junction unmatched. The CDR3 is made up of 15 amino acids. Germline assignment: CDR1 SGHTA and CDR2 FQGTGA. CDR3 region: CASSYTGGYNSPLHF. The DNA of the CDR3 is TGTGCCAGCAGCTATACAGGGGGGTATAATTCACCCCTCCACTTT.

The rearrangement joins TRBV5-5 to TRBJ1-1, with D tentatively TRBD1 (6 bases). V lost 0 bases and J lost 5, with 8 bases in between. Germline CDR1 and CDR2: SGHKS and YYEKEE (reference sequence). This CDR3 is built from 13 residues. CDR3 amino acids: CASSLETGTEAFF. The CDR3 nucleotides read TGTGCCAGCAGCTTGGAAACAGGGACTGAAGCTTTCTTT.

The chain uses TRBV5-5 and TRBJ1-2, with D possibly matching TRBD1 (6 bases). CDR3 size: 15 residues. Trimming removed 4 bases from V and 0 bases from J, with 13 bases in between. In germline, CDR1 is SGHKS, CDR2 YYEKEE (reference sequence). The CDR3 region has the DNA TGTGCCAGCAGCCCGAGGACAGCTACTAACTATGGCTACACCTTC. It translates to CASSPRTATNYGYTF.

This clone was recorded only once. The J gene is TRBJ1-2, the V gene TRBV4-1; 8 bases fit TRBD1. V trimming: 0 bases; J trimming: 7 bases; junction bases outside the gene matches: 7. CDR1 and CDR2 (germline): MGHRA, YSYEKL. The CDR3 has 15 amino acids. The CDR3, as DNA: TGCGCCAGCAGCCAAGATCGGGCCAGGGGGCCTGGCTACACCTTC. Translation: CASSQDRARGPGYTF.

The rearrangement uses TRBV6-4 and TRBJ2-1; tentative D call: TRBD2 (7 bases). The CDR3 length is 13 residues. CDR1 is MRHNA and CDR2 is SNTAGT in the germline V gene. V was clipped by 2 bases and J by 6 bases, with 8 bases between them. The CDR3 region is CASSDGGANEQFF. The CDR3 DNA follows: TGTGCCAGCAGTGACGGGGGGGCCAATGAGCAGTTCTTC.

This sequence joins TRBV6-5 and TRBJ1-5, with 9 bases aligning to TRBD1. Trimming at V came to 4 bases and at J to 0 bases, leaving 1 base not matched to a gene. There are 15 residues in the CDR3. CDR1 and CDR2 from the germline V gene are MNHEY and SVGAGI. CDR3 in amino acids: CASSWDRASNQPQHF. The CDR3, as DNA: TGTGCCAGCAGTTGGGACAGGGCTAGCAATCAGCCCCAGCATTTT.

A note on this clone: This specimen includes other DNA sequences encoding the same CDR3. CDR3 residues: CASSLVGTGGTEAFF. Written as DNA, the CDR3 is TGTGCCAGCAGCTTAGTTGGGACAGGGGGCACTGAAGCTTTCTTT. This sequence joins TRBV7-6 and TRBJ1-1; 11 bases line up with TRBD1. This CDR3 comprises 15 residues. The V gene's germline CDR1 is SGHVS and CDR2 FNYEAQ. The V gene end was trimmed by 1 base and the J gene end by 4 bases; junction bases not matched to a gene: 2.

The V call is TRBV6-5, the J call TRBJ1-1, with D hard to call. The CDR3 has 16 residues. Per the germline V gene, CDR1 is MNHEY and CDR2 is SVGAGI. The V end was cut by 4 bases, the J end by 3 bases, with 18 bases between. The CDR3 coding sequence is TGTGCCAGCAGTTCGACCGAGACACAGTTTTACACTGAAGCTTTCTTT. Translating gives CASSSTETQFYTEAFF.